What follows is one T cell receptor (beta chain) and its context. The CDR3 contains 14 residues. Between the trimmed V and J ends, which lost 2 bases and 4 bases, there was a span of 12 bases. Germline V gives CDR1 MNHEY, CDR2 SVGAGI. Profiled with immunoSEQ multiplex PCR; TCRdb holds only in-frame clones, not every one. Of over 200,000 clones listed, around 92% are singletons. These data are taken from a study of blood T cell repertoires in COVID-19. Across the study: Samples of COVID-19 (acute and convalescent) were obtained from the United States, Italy and Spain.

This sequence was found in a person in their late teens or twenties with COVID-19, enrolled during active disease. The J gene is TRBJ2-7, the V gene TRBV6-5; weak D call: TRBD1 (6 bases). The sample taken for sequencing was peripheral blood. The CDR3 region is CASSYARGLYEQYF. The CDR3 DNA follows: TGTGCCAGCAGTTACGCCAGGGGCCTATACGAGCAGTACTTC.